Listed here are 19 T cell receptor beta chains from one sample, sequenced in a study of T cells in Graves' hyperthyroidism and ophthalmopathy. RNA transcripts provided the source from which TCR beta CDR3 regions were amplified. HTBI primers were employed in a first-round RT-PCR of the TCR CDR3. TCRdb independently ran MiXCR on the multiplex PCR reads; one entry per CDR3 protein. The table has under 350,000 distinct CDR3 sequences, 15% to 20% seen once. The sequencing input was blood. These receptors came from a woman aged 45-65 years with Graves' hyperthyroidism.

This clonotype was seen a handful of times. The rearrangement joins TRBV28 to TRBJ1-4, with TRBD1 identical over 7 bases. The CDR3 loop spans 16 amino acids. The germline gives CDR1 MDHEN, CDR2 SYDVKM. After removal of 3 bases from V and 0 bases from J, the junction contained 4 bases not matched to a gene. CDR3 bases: TGTGCCAGCAGTTTTGGGACAGCACCAACTAATGAAAAACTGTTTTTT. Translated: CASSFGTAPTNEKLFF.

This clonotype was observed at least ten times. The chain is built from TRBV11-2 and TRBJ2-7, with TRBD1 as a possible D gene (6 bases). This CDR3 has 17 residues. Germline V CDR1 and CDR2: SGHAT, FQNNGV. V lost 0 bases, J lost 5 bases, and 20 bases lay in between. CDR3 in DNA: TGTGCCAGCAGCTTAGAGTTTTGGACAGTGGGCCTGGACGAGCAGTACTTC. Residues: CASSLEFWTVGLDEQYF.

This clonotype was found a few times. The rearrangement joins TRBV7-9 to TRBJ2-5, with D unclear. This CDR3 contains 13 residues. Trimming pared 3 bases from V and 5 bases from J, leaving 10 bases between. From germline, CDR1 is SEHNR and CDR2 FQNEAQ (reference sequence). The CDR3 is CASSFDSWETQYF. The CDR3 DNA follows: TGTGCCAGCAGCTTCGACTCGTGGGAGACCCAGTACTTC.

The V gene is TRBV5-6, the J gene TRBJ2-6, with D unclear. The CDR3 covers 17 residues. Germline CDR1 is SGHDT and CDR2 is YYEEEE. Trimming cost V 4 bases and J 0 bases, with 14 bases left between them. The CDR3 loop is CASSIQNLGSGANVLTF. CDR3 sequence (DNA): TGTGCCAGCAGCATACAAAATTTGGGCTCTGGGGCCAACGTCCTGACTTTC.

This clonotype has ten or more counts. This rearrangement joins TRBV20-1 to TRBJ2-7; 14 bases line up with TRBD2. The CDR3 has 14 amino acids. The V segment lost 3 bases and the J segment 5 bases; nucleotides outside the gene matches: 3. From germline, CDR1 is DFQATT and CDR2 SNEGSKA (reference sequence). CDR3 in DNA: TGCAGTGCTAGCAGACTAGCGGGAGGGGACGAGCAGTACTTC. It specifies CSASRLAGGDEQYF.

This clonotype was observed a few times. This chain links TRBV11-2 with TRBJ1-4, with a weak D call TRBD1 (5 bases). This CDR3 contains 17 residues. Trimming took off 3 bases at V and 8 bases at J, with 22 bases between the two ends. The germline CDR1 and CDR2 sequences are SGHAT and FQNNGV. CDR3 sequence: CASSFEGRDAGGEKLFF. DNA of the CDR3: TGTGCCAGCAGCTTTGAAGGCCGGGACGCCGGGGGAGAAAAACTGTTTTTT.

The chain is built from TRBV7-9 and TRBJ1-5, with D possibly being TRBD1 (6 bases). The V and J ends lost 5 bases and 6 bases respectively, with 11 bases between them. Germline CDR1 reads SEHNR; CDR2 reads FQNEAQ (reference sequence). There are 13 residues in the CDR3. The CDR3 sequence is CASSAQGTQPQHF. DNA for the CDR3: TGTGCCAGCAGCGCGCAGGGGACTCAGCCCCAGCATTTT.

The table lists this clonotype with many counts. This CDR3 reads CASRGWREAYEQYF. The DNA of the CDR3 is TGTGCCAGCAGGGGGTGGAGGGAGGCCTACGAGCAGTACTTC. This chain uses TRBV6-2 or TRBV6-3 with TRBJ2-7, with D possibly being TRBD2 (6 bases). V was clipped by 6 bases and J by 2 bases, with 14 bases between them. The V gene's germline CDR1 is MNHEY and CDR2 SVGEGT. The CDR3 runs to 14 residues.

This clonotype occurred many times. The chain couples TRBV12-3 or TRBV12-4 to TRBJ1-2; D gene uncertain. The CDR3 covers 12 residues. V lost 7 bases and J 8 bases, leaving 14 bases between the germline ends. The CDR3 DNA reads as TGTGCCAGCACCCTTGGACGGGGAGGCTACACCTTC. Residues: CASTLGRGGYTF.

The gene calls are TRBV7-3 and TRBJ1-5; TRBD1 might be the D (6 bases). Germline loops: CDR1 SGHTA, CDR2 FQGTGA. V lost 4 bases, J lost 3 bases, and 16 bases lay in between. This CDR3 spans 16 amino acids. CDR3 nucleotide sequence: TGTGCCAGCAGCTCAGAGGGGGAGGGGAACAATCAGCCCCAGCATTTT. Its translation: CASSSEGEGNNQPQHF.

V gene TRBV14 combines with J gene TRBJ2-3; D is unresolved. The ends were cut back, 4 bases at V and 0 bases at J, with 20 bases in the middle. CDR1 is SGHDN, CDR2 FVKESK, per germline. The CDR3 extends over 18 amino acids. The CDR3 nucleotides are TGTGCCAGCAGCCCAGGTTTTGGCAGCCATTCTAGCACAGATACGCAGTATTTT. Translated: CASSPGFGSHSSTDTQYF. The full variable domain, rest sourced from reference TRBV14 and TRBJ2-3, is EAGVTQFPSHSVIEKGQTVTLRCDPISGHDNLYWYRRVMGKEIKFLLHFVKESKQDESGMPNNRFLAERTGGTYSTLKVQPAELEDSGVYFCASSPGFGSHSSTDTQYFGPGTRLTVL.

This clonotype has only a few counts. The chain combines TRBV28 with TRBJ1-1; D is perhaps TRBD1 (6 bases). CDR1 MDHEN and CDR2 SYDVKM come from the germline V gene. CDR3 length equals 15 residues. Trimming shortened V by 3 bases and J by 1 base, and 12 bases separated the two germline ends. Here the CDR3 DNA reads TGTGCCAGCAGTTTGGGGGCGGCCGGGAACACTGAAGCTTTCTTT. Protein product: CASSLGAAGNTEAFF. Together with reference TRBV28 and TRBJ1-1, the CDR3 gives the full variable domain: DVKVTQSSRYLVKRTGEKVFLECVQDMDHENMFWYRQDPGLGLRLIYFSYDVKMKEKGDIPEGYSVSREKKERFSLILESASTNQTSMYLCASSLGAAGNTEAFFGQGTRLTVV.

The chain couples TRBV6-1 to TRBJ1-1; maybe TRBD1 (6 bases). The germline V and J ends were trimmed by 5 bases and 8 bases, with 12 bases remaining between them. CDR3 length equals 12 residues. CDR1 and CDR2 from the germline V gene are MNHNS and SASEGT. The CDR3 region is CASSRDGGEAFF. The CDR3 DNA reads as TGTGCCAGCAGTCGGGACGGGGGCGAAGCTTTCTTT.

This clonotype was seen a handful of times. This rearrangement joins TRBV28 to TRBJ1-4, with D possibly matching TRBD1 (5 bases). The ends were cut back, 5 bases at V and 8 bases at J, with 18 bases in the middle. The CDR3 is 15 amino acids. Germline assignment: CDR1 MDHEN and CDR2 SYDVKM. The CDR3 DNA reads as TGTGCCAGCAGTCCCCCGGATGGGGGGGGGGAAAAACTGTTTTTT. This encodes CASSPPDGGGEKLFF.

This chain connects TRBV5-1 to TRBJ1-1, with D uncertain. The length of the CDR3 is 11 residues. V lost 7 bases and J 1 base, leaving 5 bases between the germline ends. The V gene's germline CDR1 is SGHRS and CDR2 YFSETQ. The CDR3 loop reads CASAENTEAFF. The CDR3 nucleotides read TGCGCCAGCGCCGAGAACACTGAAGCTTTCTTT.

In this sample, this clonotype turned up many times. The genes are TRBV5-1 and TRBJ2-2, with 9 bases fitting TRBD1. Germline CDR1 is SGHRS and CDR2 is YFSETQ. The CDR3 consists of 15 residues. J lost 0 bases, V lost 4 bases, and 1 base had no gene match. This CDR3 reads CASSRDRANTGELFF. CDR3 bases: TGCGCCAGCAGCAGGGACAGGGCGAACACCGGGGAGCTGTTTTTT.

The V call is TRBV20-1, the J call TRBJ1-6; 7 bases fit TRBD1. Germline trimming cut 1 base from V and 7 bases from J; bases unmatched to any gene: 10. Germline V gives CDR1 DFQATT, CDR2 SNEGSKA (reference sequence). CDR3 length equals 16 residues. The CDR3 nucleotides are TGCAGTGCTAGAGTTACAGGGGAGGGGGGGAATTCACCCCTCCACTTT. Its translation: CSARVTGEGGNSPLHF.

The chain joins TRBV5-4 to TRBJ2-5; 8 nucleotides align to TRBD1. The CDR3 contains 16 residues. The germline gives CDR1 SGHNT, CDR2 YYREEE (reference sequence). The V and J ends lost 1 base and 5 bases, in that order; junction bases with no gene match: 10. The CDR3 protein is CASSLIGQGRKETQYF. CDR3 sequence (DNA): TGTGCCAGCAGCTTGATCGGACAGGGAAGAAAGGAGACCCAGTACTTC.

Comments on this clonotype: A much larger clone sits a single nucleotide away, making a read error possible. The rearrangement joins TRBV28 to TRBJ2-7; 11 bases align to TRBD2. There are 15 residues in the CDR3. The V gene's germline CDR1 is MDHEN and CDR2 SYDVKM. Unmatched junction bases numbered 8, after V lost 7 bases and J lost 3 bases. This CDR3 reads CASILTTSGSYEQYF. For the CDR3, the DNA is TGTGCCAGCATACTGACCACTAGCGGGAGCTACGAGCAGTACTTC.